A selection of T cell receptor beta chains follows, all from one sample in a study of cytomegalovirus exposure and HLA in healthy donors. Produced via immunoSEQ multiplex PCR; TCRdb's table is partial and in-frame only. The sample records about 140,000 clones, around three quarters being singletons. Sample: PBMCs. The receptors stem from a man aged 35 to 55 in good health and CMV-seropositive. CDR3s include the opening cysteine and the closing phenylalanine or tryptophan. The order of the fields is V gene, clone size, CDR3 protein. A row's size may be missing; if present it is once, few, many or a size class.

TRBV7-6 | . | CASSPPVGWTDTQYF
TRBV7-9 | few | CASSLAAGANEQYF
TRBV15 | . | CATSRASERSNYGYTF
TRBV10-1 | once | CASSESILNRLAGVADTQYF
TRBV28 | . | CASSFGTGVEKLFF
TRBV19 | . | CASSTGQGGDEQYF
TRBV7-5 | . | CARSPQDRGLAGGQTGELFF
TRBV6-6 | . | CASSYLTGISGNTIYF
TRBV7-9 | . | CASSSGVYGYTF
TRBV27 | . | CASSARQDRVSEQYF
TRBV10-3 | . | CAIRTGPGNEQFF
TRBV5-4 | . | CASSVQGFASPLHF
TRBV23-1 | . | CASSHRDRGPEAFF
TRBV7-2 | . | CAAKRGGGDTQYF
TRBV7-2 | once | CASSLAGGLADTQYF
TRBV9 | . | CASSVRSGGYDGELFF
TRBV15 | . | CATSRSREGTQYF
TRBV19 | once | CASTLTSGPYNEQFF
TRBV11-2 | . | CASMGLQETQYF
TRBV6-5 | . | CASSYQSRGGRQYF
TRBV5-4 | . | CASSPGGRTDSYEQYF
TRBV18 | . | CASSPGSGNNSPLHF
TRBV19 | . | CASALVGGSEKLFF
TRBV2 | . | CASSERRITEAFF
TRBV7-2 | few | CASSLARTGVLWNSPLHF
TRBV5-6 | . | CASSLPTGAGANVLTF
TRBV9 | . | CASSPAGGGYTF
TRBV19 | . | CASSILAGGATEAFF
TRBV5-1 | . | CASSLGQNTDTQYF
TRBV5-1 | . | CASSIGTSGGPFF
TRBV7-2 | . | CASSLQGIGTQYF
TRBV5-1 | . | CASSLGGTSAPGQYF
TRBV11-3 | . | CASSNLDPGRISSGANVLTF
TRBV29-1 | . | CSVEFSGVLTSGRASTGELFF
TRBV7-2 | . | CASSRRASTDTQYF
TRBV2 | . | CASSEAGFSSYEQYF
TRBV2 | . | CASGGRDSLNQPQHF
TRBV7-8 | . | CASSSLVGVYYGYTF
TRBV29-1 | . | CSVVRAQGGELFF
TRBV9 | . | CASRPGLADNEQFF
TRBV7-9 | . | CASSFETGGRYGYTF
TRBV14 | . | CASSQPTGSGTEAFF
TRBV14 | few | CASSQYLPWSGALYNEQFF
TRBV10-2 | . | CASQGLAGDTQYF
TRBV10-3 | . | CAISEGQARRYF
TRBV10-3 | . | CAISESAPGQGVSYGYTF
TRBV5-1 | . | CASSPTGGGEQFF
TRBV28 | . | CASRLGGGGSYGYTF
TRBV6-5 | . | CASRPTDKNTGELFF
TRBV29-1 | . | CSVGVGQDDRARYGYTF